This T cell receptor (beta chain) was sequenced for a study of T cell responses to AZD1222 COVID-19 vaccine. The protocol was immunoSEQ multiplex PCR, while the TCRdb copy is restricted to in-frame clones and leaves out a portion. Among about 110,000 clones, about 92% were seen once, and the ten largest hold 3.1%. The clonotype comes from an adult in good health. The sample consisted of peripheral blood, taken on day 0 of MenACWY control vaccination.

CDR3 amino acids: CASSLGGNTIYF. Written as DNA, the CDR3 is TGTGCCAGCAGCTTGGGTGGAAACACCATATATTTT. V usage is TRBV5-5 and J usage is TRBJ1-3; D unclear. Germline V gene data show CDR1 as SGHKS and CDR2 as YYEKEE (reference sequence). The V gene lost 0 bases and the J gene lost 3 bases, with 1 base spanning the gap. This CDR3 has 12 amino acids.